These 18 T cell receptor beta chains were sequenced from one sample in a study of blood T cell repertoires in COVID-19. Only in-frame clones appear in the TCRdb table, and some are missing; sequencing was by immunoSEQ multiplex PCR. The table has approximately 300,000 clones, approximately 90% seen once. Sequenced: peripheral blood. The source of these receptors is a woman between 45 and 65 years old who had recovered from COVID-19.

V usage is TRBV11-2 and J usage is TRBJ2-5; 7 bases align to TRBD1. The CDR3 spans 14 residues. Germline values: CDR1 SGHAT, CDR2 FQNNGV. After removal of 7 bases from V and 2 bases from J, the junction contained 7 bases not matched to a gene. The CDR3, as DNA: TGTGCCAGCAACTCCGGGACAGAGCAAGAGACCCAGTACTTC. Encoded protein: CASNSGTEQETQYF.

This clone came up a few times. The CDR3 region is CASSWTGGGYTEAFF. The CDR3, as DNA: TGCGCCAGCAGCTGGACAGGGGGAGGGTACACTGAAGCTTTCTTT. V is TRBV5-1 and J is TRBJ1-1; 10 positions agree with TRBD1. This CDR3 comprises 15 residues. Germline V gene sequence: CDR1 SGHRS, CDR2 YFSETQ. V gave up 3 bases and J gave up 3 bases; unmatched junction bases: 5.

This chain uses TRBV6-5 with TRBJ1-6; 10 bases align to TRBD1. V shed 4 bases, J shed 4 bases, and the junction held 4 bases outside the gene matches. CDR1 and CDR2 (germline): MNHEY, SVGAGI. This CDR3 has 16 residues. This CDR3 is CASSFRTGGYNSPLHF. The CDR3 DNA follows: TGTGCCAGCAGTTTTCGGACAGGGGGTTATAATTCACCCCTCCACTTT.

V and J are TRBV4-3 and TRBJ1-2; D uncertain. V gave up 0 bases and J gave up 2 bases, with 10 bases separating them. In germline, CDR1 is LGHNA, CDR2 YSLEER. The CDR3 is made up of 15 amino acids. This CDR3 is CASSQDRLVNYGYTF. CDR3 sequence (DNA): TGCGCCAGCAGCCAAGATCGACTCGTAAACTATGGCTACACCTTC.

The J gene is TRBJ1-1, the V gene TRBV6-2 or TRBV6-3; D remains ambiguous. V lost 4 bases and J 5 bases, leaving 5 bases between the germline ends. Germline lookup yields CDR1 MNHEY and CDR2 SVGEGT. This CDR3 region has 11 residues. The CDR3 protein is CASSFPTEAFF. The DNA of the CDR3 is TGTGCCAGCAGTTTCCCAACTGAAGCTTTCTTT.

The CDR3 here is CASSHGLAGETQYF. The CDR3 bases are TGTGCCAGCAGCCATGGACTAGCGGGAGAGACCCAGTACTTC. The chain has TRBV7-2 and TRBJ2-5; TRBD2 aligns across 11 bases. Germline V gene lookup returns CDR1 SGHTA and CDR2 FQGNSA. Unmatched junction bases numbered 3, after V lost 5 bases and J lost 4 bases. The CDR3 consists of 14 residues.

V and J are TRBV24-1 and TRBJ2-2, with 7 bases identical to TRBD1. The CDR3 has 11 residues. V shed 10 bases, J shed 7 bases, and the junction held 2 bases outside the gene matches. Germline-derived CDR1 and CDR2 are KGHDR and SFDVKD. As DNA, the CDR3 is TGTGCCACTGGACAGGACGGGGAGCTGTTTTTT. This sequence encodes CATGQDGELFF.

The CDR3: CASRPGLSTYEQYF. For the CDR3, the DNA is TGTGCCAGCAGACCGGGATTGTCCACCTACGAGCAGTACTTC. The chain links TRBV7-9 to TRBJ2-7, with TRBD2 as a possible D gene (5 bases). Germline CDR1 is SEHNR and CDR2 is FQNEAQ (reference sequence). The CDR3 extends over 14 amino acids. V was cut by 6 bases and J by 2 bases, with 14 bases left in between.

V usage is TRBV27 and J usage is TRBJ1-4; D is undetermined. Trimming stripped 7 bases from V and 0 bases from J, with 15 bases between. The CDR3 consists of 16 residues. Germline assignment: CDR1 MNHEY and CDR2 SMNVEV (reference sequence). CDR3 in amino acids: CASMQIGEATNEKLFF. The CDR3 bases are TGTGCCAGCATGCAGATCGGGGAAGCAACTAATGAAAAACTGTTTTTT.

Here the CDR3 DNA reads TGTGCCTCCTTAGGGGACAGGGTGAATTTGAAGTTCTTC. Encoded protein: CASLGDRVNLKFF. The chain links TRBV30 to TRBJ2-1, with 9 bases that match TRBD1. Germline values: CDR1 GTSNPN, CDR2 SVGIG (reference sequence). Trimming at V came to 7 bases and at J to 14 bases, leaving 15 bases not matched to a gene. This CDR3 region has 13 residues.

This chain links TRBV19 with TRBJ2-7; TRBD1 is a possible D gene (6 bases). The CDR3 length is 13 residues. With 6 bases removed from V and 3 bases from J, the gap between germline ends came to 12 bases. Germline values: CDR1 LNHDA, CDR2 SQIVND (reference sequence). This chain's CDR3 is CASSLTGNYEQYF. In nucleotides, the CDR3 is TGTGCCAGTAGCCTAACAGGGAACTACGAGCAGTACTTC.

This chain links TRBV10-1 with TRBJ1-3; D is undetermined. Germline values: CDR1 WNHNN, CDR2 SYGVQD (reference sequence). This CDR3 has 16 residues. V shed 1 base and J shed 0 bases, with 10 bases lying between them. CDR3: CASSELEGRSGNTIYF. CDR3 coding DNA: TGCGCCAGCAGTGAGTTGGAGGGTCGCTCTGGAAACACCATATATTTT.

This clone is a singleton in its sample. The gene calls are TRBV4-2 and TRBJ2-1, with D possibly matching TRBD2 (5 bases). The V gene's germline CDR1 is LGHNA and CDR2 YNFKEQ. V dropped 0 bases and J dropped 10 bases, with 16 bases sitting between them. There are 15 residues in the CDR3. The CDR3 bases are TGTGCCAGCAGCCAAGAAGGGAGAAAGATCGGGGAGCAGTTCTTC. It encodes CASSQEGRKIGEQFF.

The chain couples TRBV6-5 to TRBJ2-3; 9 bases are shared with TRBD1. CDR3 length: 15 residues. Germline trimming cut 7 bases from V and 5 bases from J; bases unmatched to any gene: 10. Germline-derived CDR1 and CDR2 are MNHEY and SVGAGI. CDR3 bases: TGTGCCAGCACCCCTTACAGGGGGCAAAGAGATACGCAGTATTTT. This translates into CASTPYRGQRDTQYF.

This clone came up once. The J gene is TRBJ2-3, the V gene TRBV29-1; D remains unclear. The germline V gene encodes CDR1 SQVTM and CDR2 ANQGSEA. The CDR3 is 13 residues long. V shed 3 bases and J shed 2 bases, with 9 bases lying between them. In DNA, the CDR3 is TGCAGCGTTGAGTCTAGTTACACAGATACGCAGTATTTT. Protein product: CSVESSYTDTQYF.

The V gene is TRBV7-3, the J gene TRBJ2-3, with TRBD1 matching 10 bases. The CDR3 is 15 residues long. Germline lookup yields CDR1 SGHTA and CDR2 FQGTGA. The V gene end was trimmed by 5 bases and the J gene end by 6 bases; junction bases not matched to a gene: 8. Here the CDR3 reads CASSRDRGGRDTQYF. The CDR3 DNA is TGTGCCAGCAGCCGGGACAGGGGTGGCAGGGATACGCAGTATTTT.

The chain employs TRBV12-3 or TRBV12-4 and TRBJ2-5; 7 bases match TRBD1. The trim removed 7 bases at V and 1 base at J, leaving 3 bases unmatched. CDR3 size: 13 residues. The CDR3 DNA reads TGTGCCAGCACCCGGGACAGCCAAGAGACCCAGTACTTC. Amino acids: CASTRDSQETQYF.

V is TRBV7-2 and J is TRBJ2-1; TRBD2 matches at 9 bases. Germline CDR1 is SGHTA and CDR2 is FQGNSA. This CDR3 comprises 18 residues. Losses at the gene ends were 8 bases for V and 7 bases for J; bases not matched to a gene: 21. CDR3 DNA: TGTGCCAGCGCCCGGCTAGCGGGAAAATGGGGGGGTTTAAATGAGCAGTTCTTC. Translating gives CASARLAGKWGGLNEQFF.